These T cell receptor beta chains were read from a single sample in a study of blood T cell repertoires in COVID-19. Assay used: immunoSEQ multiplex PCR; TCRdb lists only in-frame clones, some missing. This table has 140,000 to 150,000 clones, 84% appearing once. Sequenced material: peripheral blood. These receptors were taken from a human donor in a cohort sampled during active COVID-19. CDR3s include the opening cysteine and the closing phenylalanine or tryptophan. A D gene is named only where the DNA matches it firmly. The size entry is marked missing in some rows and otherwise reads once, few, many or a size class.

d_gene | j_gene | v_gene | abundance | CDR3aa | CDR3nt
. | TRBJ1-2 | TRBV5-6 | . | CASCYRDACGYGYTF | TGTGCCAGCTGTTACAGGGACGCCTGCGGCTATGGCTACACCTTC
. | TRBJ1-2 | TRBV19 | . | CASGRDGFNYGYTF | TGTGCCAGTGGGAGGGACGGCTTTAACTATGGCTACACCTTC
TRBD2 | TRBJ2-5 | TRBV3-1/TRBV3-2 | . | CASSQAGGLETQYF | TGTGCCAGCAGCCAGGCGGGGGGGCTTGAGACCCAGTACTTC
TRBD1 | TRBJ1-1 | TRBV5-1 | . | CASQRTGTDNTEAFF | TGCGCCAGTCAACGAACCGGGACAGACAACACTGAAGCTTTCTTT
. | TRBJ2-2 | TRBV7-8 | . | CASSSQGGRTGELFF | TGTGCCAGCAGCTCGCAGGGAGGTCGCACCGGGGAGCTGTTTTTT
. | TRBJ1-2 | TRBV11-3 | . | CASSLDAIGTPSNYGYTF | TGTGCCAGCAGCTTAGATGCGATAGGGACACCTTCTAACTATGGCTACACCTTC
. | TRBJ1-2 | TRBV6-5 | . | CASSPLQLYGYTF | TGTGCCAGCAGCCCCCTACAGCTCTATGGCTACACCTTC
TRBD1 | TRBJ1-2 | TRBV4-1 | . | CASSQRDRGRLGGYTF | TGCGCCAGCAGCCAAAGGGACAGGGGGCGGCTTGGTGGCTACACCTTC
TRBD2 | TRBJ2-7 | TRBV6-2/TRBV6-3 | . | CASSYVTSVPYEQYF | TGTGCCAGCAGTTACGTGACTAGCGTACCCTACGAGCAGTACTTC
. | TRBJ1-2 | TRBV7-9 | . | CASSLDRNRVGYGYTF | TGTGCCAGCAGCTTAGATCGTAACAGGGTCGGGTATGGCTACACCTTC
TRBD1 | TRBJ1-4 | TRBV2 | once | CASSTYRGEEKLFF | TGTGCCAGCAGCACCTACAGGGGAGAGGAAAAACTGTTTTTT
TRBD1 | TRBJ1-4 | TRBV7-7 | . | CASSPSSGTGEKLFF | TGTGCTAGCAGCCCGTCATCGGGGACAGGGGAAAAACTGTTTTTT
. | TRBJ1-2 | TRBV19 | . | CASRTEAVYGYTF | TGTGCCAGTCGGACGGAGGCAGTCTATGGCTACACCTTC
TRBD1 | TRBJ1-2 | TRBV4-3 | few | CASSQATPGTGGRRYGYTF | TGCGCCAGCAGCCAAGCCACCCCTGGGACAGGGGGCCGTCGTTATGGCTACACCTTC